This T cell receptor (beta chain) was retrieved from a study of T cells in Graves' hyperthyroidism and ophthalmopathy. V was pared by 0 bases and J by 4 bases, with 9 bases of the junction left unmatched. CDR1 is SGDLS, CDR2 YYNGEE, per germline. The CDR3 contains 18 residues. RNA transcripts served as the template for amplifying TCR beta CDR3 regions. An initial round of RT-PCR targeting the TCR CDR3 relied on the HTBI primer set. TCRdb analysed the multiplex PCR reads with MiXCR anew, one entry per CDR3 protein. Of 500,000 or so distinct CDR3 sequences listed, about 15% are singletons. The chain recombines TRBV9 with TRBJ2-7; 14 positions match TRBD2. Sequenced material: blood. The TCR comes from a woman aged 18-35 years with Graves' ophthalmopathy. CDR3 bases: TGTGCCAGCAGCGTAGGTTCGGGACTAGCGGGAGCTATATACGAGCAGTACTTC. As protein: CASSVGSGLAGAIYEQYF.